This TCR beta chain came from a study of T cell repertoires in cytomegalovirus infection. The germline CDR1 and CDR2 sequences are MGHRA and YSYEKL. Trimming shortened V by 1 base and J by 1 base, and 10 bases separated the two germline ends. CDR3 length equals 16 residues. This clonotype was counted at least ten times. Its antigen is still unknown. TCRdb used MiXCR to reprocess the reads, holding one entry per CDR3 protein. Among 290,000 or so distinct CDR3 sequences, 8% to 10% were seen once, and the ten largest hold around 2.5%. Study-wide points: The study identified carriers of CMV plus the relevant HLA from cumulative public TCR beta family frequency. HLA-C-restricted CMV clonotypes gave the most frequent clonotype in two of eight donors.

Input material: PBMCs. This TCR came from a human donor in good health (CMV status not recorded). Some clones in this sample may be carry-over from other donors' samples. The chain has TRBV4-1 and TRBJ2-2, with unresolved D. Here the CDR3 reads CASSQVPRQNTGELFF. The CDR3 bases are TGCGCCAGCAGCCAAGTTCCTCGACAGAACACCGGGGAGCTGTTTTTT.